The rows below give T cell receptor beta chains drawn from one sample of a study of T cell repertoires in cytomegalovirus infection. TCRdb re-called the reads through MiXCR, storing one row per CDR3 protein. The sample has a few hundred thousand distinct CDR3 sequences; 26% are singletons. What was sequenced was PBMCs. The receptors derive from a human donor in good health (CMV status not recorded). Some clones in this sample may be carry-over from other donors' samples. The CDR3 runs from the conserved cysteine through the conserved F or W. The D gene is left open where the match is weak. Expanded clones get a size class; other rows say once, few or many, or leave the size out.

v_gene	d_gene	j_gene	abundance	CDR3nt	CDR3aa
TRBV12-5	.	TRBJ1-1	.	TGTGCTAGTGGTTGGGAAGAGAACACTGAAGCTTTCTTT	CASGWEENTEAFF
TRBV2	.	TRBJ2-5	.	TGTGCCAGCAGTGATATCGACGAGACCCAGTACTTC	CASSDIDETQYF
TRBV18	.	TRBJ2-6	.	TGTGCCAGCTCCATACCTTTCTCTGGGGCCAACGTCCTGACTTTC	CASSIPFSGANVLTF
TRBV6-2/TRBV6-3	TRBD2	TRBJ2-1	.	TGTGCCAGCAGCCCGACTAGCATCAATGAGCAGTTCTTC	CASSPTSINEQFF
TRBV2	.	TRBJ2-1	.	TGTGCCAGCAGTGAAGCGCTAGTCCGCTATCCCTTC	CASSEALVRYPF
TRBV7-9	.	TRBJ1-2	few	TGTGCCAGCAGCCCCGAGAGCGGGACTCAGGGCTACACCTTC	CASSPESGTQGYTF
TRBV7-6	.	TRBJ1-6	many	TGTGCCAGCAGCCCGGGGGGGTTGGATTCACCCCTCCACTTT	CASSPGGLDSPLHF
TRBV5-4	TRBD2	TRBJ2-1	.	TGTGCCAGCACCGTGTCAGCGGGAGCGTACAATGAGCAGTTCTTC	CASTVSAGAYNEQFF
TRBV6-5	TRBD2	TRBJ2-7	.	TGTGCCAGCAGTTACGGGACTAGCGGGAGGTTACTCACGCCCTACGAGCAGTACTTC	CASSYGTSGRLLTPYEQYF
TRBV5-8	.	TRBJ2-7	.	TGTGCCAGCAGTAGGGCGGGACCGTCCTACGAGCAGTACTTC	CASSRAGPSYEQYF
TRBV6-2/TRBV6-3	TRBD2	TRBJ2-1	few	TGTGCCAGCAGTTCCAAGATTTTAGCGGGAGGCTCCTACAATGAGCAGTTCTTC	CASSSKILAGGSYNEQFF
TRBV10-3	TRBD1	TRBJ2-7	.	TGTGCCATCGGGACAGCCGAATACGAGCAGTACTTC	CAIGTAEYEQYF
TRBV29-1	.	TRBJ2-3	many	TGCAGCGTTGAAGGGCCTGTTGGGGCTACGCAGTATTTT	CSVEGPVGATQYF
TRBV7-9	.	TRBJ1-1	few	TGTGCCAGCAGCCCCCAGTCGTACACTGAAGCTTTCTTT	CASSPQSYTEAFF
TRBV11-2	.	TRBJ2-6	few	TGTGCCAGCTGGGGGGGGGCGAGCTCTGGGGCCAACGTCCTGACTTTC	CASWGGASSGANVLTF
TRBV12-3/TRBV12-4	.	TRBJ2-5	.	TGTGCCAGCAGACAGTGGGGACAATCAAGGCAAGAGACCCAGTACTTC	CASRQWGQSRQETQYF
TRBV7-9	.	TRBJ2-5	many	TGTGCCAGCAGCTGGGGCACAACGCAAGAGACCCAGTACTTC	CASSWGTTQETQYF
TRBV20-1	TRBD2	TRBJ2-1	.	TGCAGTGCTAGAGATAGGGGACTAGCGTCCTACAATGAGCAGTTCTTC	CSARDRGLASYNEQFF
TRBV7-2	.	TRBJ2-2	few	TGTGCCAGCAGCTTAGCAGCGGGTTCGAACACCGGGGAGCTGTTTTTT	CASSLAAGSNTGELFF
TRBV30	.	TRBJ1-6	.	TGTGCCTGGAGGTTGGGCGGAAACTTCTATAATTCACCCCTCCACTTT	CAWRLGGNFYNSPLHF
TRBV4-3	TRBD1	TRBJ1-2	.	TGCGCCAGCAGCCAAGATAGGGTGACAGGGTACTATGGCTACACCTTC	CASSQDRVTGYYGYTF
TRBV5-1	TRBD2	TRBJ2-1	few	TGCGCCAGCAGCTTGTTGCAGAGCGGGGGCTATGAGCAGTTCTTC	CASSLLQSGGYEQFF
TRBV27	.	TRBJ1-3	few	TGTGCCAGCAGTTTAGGTGGACGAGGTTCTGGAAACACCATATATTTT	CASSLGGRGSGNTIYF
TRBV7-9	.	TRBJ2-7	few	TGTGCCAGCAGCTTAATGACGGTGGGCGAGCAGTACTTC	CASSLMTVGEQYF
TRBV7-3	TRBD2	TRBJ2-1	.	TGTGCCAGCAGCTTGGGACTAGCGGGAGGGCAGGCGCGCAATGAGCAGTTCTTC	CASSLGLAGGQARNEQFF
TRBV11-2	.	TRBJ2-2	.	TGTGCCAGCAGCTTTTTGGGACTTCCCACCGGGGAGCTGTTTTTT	CASSFLGLPTGELFF
TRBV7-2	.	TRBJ1-6	.	TGTGCCAGCAGCTTAGCCCGGGGGCTTAATTCACCCCTCCACTTT	CASSLARGLNSPLHF
TRBV29-1	.	TRBJ1-2	.	TGCAGCGTCGTGGACAGCTTTAACTATGGCTACACCTTC	CSVVDSFNYGYTF
TRBV2	TRBD2	TRBJ2-3	.	TGTGCCAGCAGTGAGGGTCCGGGCCAGCGGGAGCCCGTAGATACGCAGTATTTT	CASSEGPGQREPVDTQYF
TRBV7-6	.	TRBJ1-1	.	TGTGCCAGCAGCTTATCGGGGTTGGTAGAAGCTTTCTTT	CASSLSGLVEAFF
TRBV20-1	TRBD2	TRBJ2-2	.	TGCAGTGCTAGAACCCCACCGGGACTAGCGGGAGGGGAGCTGTTTTTT	CSARTPPGLAGGELFF
TRBV5-4	TRBD1	TRBJ1-1	.	TGTGCCAGCAGCAGTACCGGGACAGGGGGGACTGAAGCTTTCTTT	CASSSTGTGGTEAFF
TRBV6-1	TRBD1	TRBJ2-5	few	TGTGCCAGCAGTTACCCACAGGGGGCCCAAGAGACCCAGTACTTC	CASSYPQGAQETQYF
TRBV7-2	TRBD1	TRBJ1-2	.	TGTGCCAGCAGCTTGGCGGGACAGGGGGCGCGTGGCTACACCTTC	CASSLAGQGARGYTF
TRBV7-9	.	TRBJ1-1	many	TGTGCCAGCAGCTCGTCTCACACTGAAGCTTTCTTT	CASSSSHTEAFF
TRBV7-3	.	TRBJ2-3	few	TGTGCCAGCAGCCCGGGCTTCGGAGGTGAAGATACGCAGTATTTT	CASSPGFGGEDTQYF
TRBV7-6	.	TRBJ2-1	.	TGTGCCAGCAGCTTACCCGCCGGTGCGGCCCGTGAGCAGTTCTTC	CASSLPAGAAREQFF
TRBV4-3	.	TRBJ1-1	few	TGCGCCAGCAGCCTTGACGGGGGGTGGACTGAAGCTTTCTTT	CASSLDGGWTEAFF
TRBV6-4	.	TRBJ2-3	.	TGTGCCAGCAGTGACTCGACCGGGAGCACAGATACGCAGTATTTT	CASSDSTGSTDTQYF
TRBV2	.	TRBJ2-1	.	TGTGCCAGCAATATCAGGGGAAGGAAGGATGAGCAGTTCTTC	CASNIRGRKDEQFF
TRBV6-6	.	TRBJ2-7	.	TGTGCCATCACCGGGGCCTTCTCCTACGAGCAGTACTTC	CAITGAFSYEQYF
TRBV11-2	.	TRBJ2-5	many	TGTGCCAGCAGCTTAGTCGGGACCCAGTACTTC	CASSLVGTQYF
TRBV6-2/TRBV6-3	TRBD2	TRBJ2-1	.	TGTGCCAGCAGAAGGACTAGCGGGAACTACAATGAGCAGTTCTTC	CASRRTSGNYNEQFF
TRBV12-3/TRBV12-4	.	TRBJ1-6	.	TGTGCCAGCAGTCGCGCAGTAGGCTCGTATAATTCACCCCTCCACTTT	CASSRAVGSYNSPLHF
TRBV5-1	.	TRBJ1-4	.	TGCGCCAGCAGCCCGGAGGGGGAAAAACTGTTTTTT	CASSPEGEKLFF
TRBV27	TRBD1	TRBJ2-1	few	TGTGCCAGCAGTCTACTGCCCGGGACAGTAGACAATGAGCAGTTCTTC	CASSLLPGTVDNEQFF
TRBV6-1	.	TRBJ2-5	.	TGTGCCAGCAGTGCCGATCCTTACCAAGAGACCCAGTACTTC	CASSADPYQETQYF
TRBV10-3	.	TRBJ1-6	.	TGTGCCATCAGAGGACGGAATAATTCACCCCTCCACTTT	CAIRGRNNSPLHF
TRBV7-2	TRBD1	TRBJ1-4	many	TGTGCCAGCAGCCACAGGGGTTACGGTGAAAAACTGTTTTTT	CASSHRGYGEKLFF
TRBV9	.	TRBJ1-2	.	TGTGCCAGCAGCCGCCCACAGGGTGGGGATTATGGCTACACCTTC	CASSRPQGGDYGYTF
TRBV5-6	.	TRBJ1-2	.	TGTGCCAGCAGCCCCGGACCTCAAAGGAGCTATGGCTACACCTTC	CASSPGPQRSYGYTF